A single sample gave rise to the 25 T cell receptor beta chains below, sequenced in a study of T-cell reconstitution after alpha-beta-depleted transplantation in children. For TCRbeta, the library was prepared with unique molecular identifiers. A single record per CDR3 protein comes from TCRdb applying MiXCR to the PCR reads. Of approximately 400,000 distinct CDR3 sequences listed, 15% to 20% are singletons. The sample was PBMCs, mostly from graft donor cells, taken 360 days after TCRalphabeta/CD19-depleted stem cell transplant. These receptors were taken from a boy under three years old who had a stem cell transplant for Wiskott-Aldrich syndrome, so the T cells may come from the graft donor.

J is TRBJ2-1 and V is TRBV20-1; 7 bases align to TRBD2. CDR3 length: 14 amino acids. The ends lost 5 bases at V and 9 bases at J; junction bases unmatched: 13. Germline-derived CDR1 and CDR2 are DFQATT and SNEGSKA (reference sequence). The CDR3 DNA follows: TGCAGTGCTTACGCGGGAGCTCGGGGTAGTGAGCAGTTCTTC. Translating gives CSAYAGARGSEQFF.

This clonotype showed up just a few times. The chain employs TRBV7-9 and TRBJ1-1; TRBD1 is a possible D gene (5 bases). The germline V gene has CDR1 SEHNR and CDR2 FQNEAQ (reference sequence). This CDR3 spans 12 amino acids. The ends were cut back, 3 bases at V and 7 bases at J, with 9 bases in the middle. The CDR3 sequence is CASSFGTVEAFF. CDR3 sequence (DNA): TGTGCCAGCAGCTTCGGGACGGTTGAAGCTTTCTTT. Full variable domain (rest looked up from reference TRBV7-9 and TRBJ1-1): DTGVSQNPRHKITKRGQNVTFRCDPISEHNRLYWYRQTLGQGPEFLTYFQNEAQLEKSRLLSDRFSAERPKGSFSTLEIQRTEQGDSAMYLCASSFGTVEAFFGQGTRLTVV.

This clonotype has only one observation. The chain carries TRBV3-1 and TRBJ2-7, with D unclear. This CDR3 region has 11 residues. Germline V CDR1 and CDR2: LGHDT, YNNKEL (reference sequence). With 5 bases removed from V and 3 bases from J, the gap between germline ends came to 5 bases. Here the CDR3 DNA reads TGTGCCAGCAGCAAGGACTACGAGCAGTACTTC. Amino acid sequence: CASSKDYEQYF.

The V and J genes are TRBV6-6 and TRBJ2-5; tentative D call: TRBD1 (5 bases). CDR1 MNHNY and CDR2 SVGAGI come from the germline V gene (reference sequence). Trimming shortened V by 8 bases and J by 1 base, and 11 bases separated the two germline ends. The CDR3 is 13 amino acids. The CDR3 nucleotides are TGTGCCAGCGGGCGACAGCTCCAAGAGACCCAGTACTTC. Encoded protein: CASGRQLQETQYF.

This clonotype was observed a few times. The chain carries TRBV7-9 and TRBJ2-5, with D possibly matching TRBD1 (6 bases). This CDR3 has 15 residues. V was pared by 2 bases and J by 2 bases, with 12 bases between. Germline CDR1 SEHNR, CDR2 FQNEAQ (reference sequence). In nucleotides, the CDR3 is TGTGCCAGCAGCTTATGGCGGACAGTTCAAGAGACCCAGTACTTC. It yields the protein CASSLWRTVQETQYF.

J is TRBJ2-6 and V is TRBV5-1; a possible D gene is TRBD1 (6 bases). CDR3 length equals 20 residues. CDR1 is SGHRS and CDR2 is YFSETQ in the germline V gene. V lost 0 bases to trimming and J lost 2 bases, with 21 bases between them. The CDR3 loop is CASSLAAGAGSGTGANVLTF. The CDR3 coding sequence is TGCGCCAGCAGCTTGGCCGCAGGGGCAGGGTCAGGAACTGGGGCCAACGTCCTGACTTTC.

The V gene is TRBV20-1, the J gene TRBJ2-7, with D tentatively TRBD1 or TRBD2 (5 bases each). V was shortened by 6 bases and J by 2 bases, with 14 bases between the two germline ends. CDR3 length: 13 amino acids. The V gene's germline CDR1 is DFQATT and CDR2 SNEGSKA (reference sequence). Here the CDR3 DNA reads TGCAGTGCCAGGGACCCCGTCACCTACGAGCAGTACTTC. Translating gives CSARDPVTYEQYF.

The chain carries TRBV12-3 or TRBV12-4 and TRBJ1-1, with a weak D call TRBD1 (5 bases). The V and J ends lost 0 bases and 0 bases respectively, with 29 bases between them. This CDR3 spans 22 amino acids. The CDR3 protein is CASSLAEPGRFRIGRMNTEAFF. As DNA, the CDR3 is TGTGCCAGCAGTTTAGCGGAACCGGGACGATTCCGGATAGGGCGGATGAACACTGAAGCTTTCTTT.

This clonotype was seen more than once but under ten times. The CDR3 reads CASKTQRGANTGELFF. In nucleotides, the CDR3 is TGTGCCAGCAAAACCCAGCGGGGGGCCAACACCGGGGAGCTGTTTTTT. The rearrangement joins TRBV6-1 to TRBJ2-2; 9 bases align to TRBD2. Trimming removed 7 bases from V and 2 bases from J; junction bases left unmatched: 8. The CDR3 covers 16 residues. Germline V lookup: CDR1 MNHNS, CDR2 SASEGT.

This clonotype turned up a few times. CDR3 loop: CASSKEDRGYTF. DNA of the CDR3: TGTGCCAGCAGTAAAGAGGACAGGGGCTACACCTTC. V gene TRBV12-3 or TRBV12-4 combines with J gene TRBJ1-2; 7 positions agree with TRBD1. CDR3 size: 12 residues. Trimming took 5 bases from V and 8 from J; bases not matched to a gene: 5.

V and J are TRBV24-1 and TRBJ2-2; D is uncertain. The CDR3 is made up of 15 amino acids. Trimming left V 1 base short and J 1 base short, with 6 bases between. CDR1 is KGHDR and CDR2 is SFDVKD in the germline V gene. The CDR3 region is CATSDFRGNTGELFF. The CDR3 nucleotides read TGTGCCACCAGTGATTTTCGCGGGAACACCGGGGAGCTGTTTTTT.

This clonotype was detected only a few times. The chain recombines TRBV3-1 with TRBJ2-1; 9 positions match TRBD1. CDR1 is LGHDT, CDR2 YNNKEL, per germline (reference sequence). The CDR3 runs 14 residues. V gave up 5 bases and J gave up 6 bases; unmatched junction bases: 5. This CDR3 is CASSLQGAGNEQFF. CDR3 bases: TGTGCCAGCAGCTTACAGGGGGCGGGCAATGAGCAGTTCTTC.

The gene calls are TRBV2 and TRBJ2-6, with D possibly matching TRBD1 (5 bases). CDR3 length: 15 residues. V shed 4 bases and J shed 0 bases, with 7 bases lying between them. CDR1 SNHLY and CDR2 FYNNEI come from the germline V gene. CDR3 sequence: CASSGQPSGANVLTF. The DNA of the CDR3 is TGTGCCAGCAGTGGACAGCCCTCTGGGGCCAACGTCCTGACTTTC.

The rearrangement joins TRBV30 to TRBJ2-6; D gene ambiguous. Germline values: CDR1 GTSNPN, CDR2 SVGIG (reference sequence). The CDR3 totals 12 residues. Trimming left V 2 bases short and J 1 base short, with 0 bases between. The CDR3 region is CAWSSGANVLTF. Here the CDR3 DNA reads TGTGCCTGGAGTTCTGGGGCCAACGTCCTGACTTTC.

The V and J genes are TRBV30 and TRBJ2-7; TRBD1 is a possible D gene (5 bases). Germline V lookup: CDR1 GTSNPN, CDR2 SVGIG (reference sequence). Trimming removed 4 bases from V and 2 bases from J, with 9 bases in between. The CDR3 contains 12 residues. The CDR3 DNA reads as TGTGCCTGGAAGACAGTGCCCTACGAGCAGTACTTC. Translation: CAWKTVPYEQYF.

The V call is TRBV6-2 or TRBV6-3, the J call TRBJ1-5; TRBD1 might be the D (5 bases). V was trimmed by 4 bases and J by 1 base, leaving 8 bases between them. Germline CDR1 reads MNHEY; CDR2 reads SVGEGT. The CDR3 loop spans 14 amino acids. As DNA, the CDR3 is TGTGCCAGCAGTTGGGGACGGAGCAATCAGCCCCAGCATTTT. Protein: CASSWGRSNQPQHF.

The table lists this clonotype with many counts. V usage is TRBV20-1 and J usage is TRBJ1-2; D may be TRBD1 (5 bases). Germline loops: CDR1 DFQATT, CDR2 SNEGSKA (reference sequence). The V end was cut by 0 bases, the J end by 10 bases, with 9 bases between. The CDR3 has 11 amino acids. The CDR3 DNA follows: TGCAGTGCTAGAGATCGGGGCGTCTACACCTTC. This codes for CSARDRGVYTF.

This clonotype was counted between two and nine times. The chain uses TRBV5-4 and TRBJ2-5; no definite D call. This CDR3 has 13 residues. Germline V lookup: CDR1 SGHNT, CDR2 YYREEE (reference sequence). Trimming took 4 bases from V and 1 from J, leaving 8 bases between them. The CDR3 sequence is CASSRWSQETQYF. The CDR3 DNA is TGTGCCAGCAGCCGGTGGTCCCAAGAGACCCAGTACTTC.

This clonotype has at least ten counts. The gene calls are TRBV25-1 and TRBJ2-7; 12 bases fit TRBD2. Germline assignment: CDR1 MGHDK and CDR2 SYGVNS. The trim removed 5 bases at V and 4 bases at J, leaving 6 bases unmatched. The CDR3 is 15 amino acids. The CDR3, as DNA: TGTGCCAGCAGTCCCCTGACTAGCGGGAGATACGAGCAGTACTTC. Protein: CASSPLTSGRYEQYF.

The V call is TRBV29-1, the J call TRBJ2-3, with 11 nucleotides matching TRBD2. Trimming removed 4 bases from V and 5 bases from J; junction bases left unmatched: 5. This CDR3 is built from 14 residues. Germline CDR1 is SQVTM and CDR2 is ANQGSEA. The DNA for the CDR3 is TGCAGCGTTGTAGCGGGAGGGCCGGTAGATACGCAGTATTTT. Amino acid sequence: CSVVAGGPVDTQYF.

This clonotype was seen ten or more times. Here the CDR3 reads CATSDSGRGQLRSGANVLTF. DNA for the CDR3: TGTGCCACCAGTGATTCGGGTAGGGGGCAGCTTCGATCTGGGGCCAACGTCCTGACTTTC. J is TRBJ2-6 and V is TRBV24-1, with 7 bases that match TRBD1. The CDR3 has 20 amino acids. The V segment lost 2 bases and the J segment 1 base; nucleotides outside the gene matches: 13. Germline V gene sequence: CDR1 KGHDR, CDR2 SFDVKD.

The rearrangement links TRBV6-5 to TRBJ2-5, with 11 bases matching TRBD2. The CDR3 covers 16 residues. After removal of 0 bases from V and 7 bases from J, the junction contained 7 bases not matched to a gene. Germline loops: CDR1 MNHEY, CDR2 SVGAGI. CDR3 amino acids: CASSYSIAGGPGTQYF. The CDR3 DNA sequence: TGTGCCAGCAGTTACTCGATAGCGGGGGGGCCCGGGACCCAGTACTTC.

The J gene is TRBJ2-7, the V gene TRBV15; tentative D call: TRBD2 (5 bases). CDR1 and CDR2 from the germline V gene are LNHNV and YYDKDF (reference sequence). The CDR3 sequence is 17 residues long. Trimming removed 2 bases from V and 1 base from J, with 18 bases in between. As DNA, the CDR3 is TGTGCCACCAGCAGACAGCGGACCCATGCAAGTTCCTACGAGCAGTACTTC. Its translation is CATSRQRTHASSYEQYF.

This chain connects TRBV19 to TRBJ2-1; 9 bases are shared with TRBD1. The CDR3 totals 14 residues. CDR1 and CDR2 (germline): LNHDA, SQIVND (reference sequence). J gave up 14 bases and V 7 bases, and 15 bases lay outside the gene matches. The CDR3 coding sequence is TGTGCCAGTATGGGTGGGGGGACCCGGGACAGGGAGTTCTTC. Its protein is CASMGGGTRDREFF.

The V call is TRBV10-3, the J call TRBJ2-3, with a tentative D call TRBD1 (5 bases). Germline assignment: CDR1 ENHRY and CDR2 SYGVKD. V gave up 2 bases and J gave up 5 bases, with 14 bases separating them. The CDR3 consists of 15 residues. The CDR3 is CAISEPGLRGDTQYF. The DNA of the CDR3 is TGTGCCATCAGTGAGCCGGGCCTTAGGGGAGATACGCAGTATTTT.